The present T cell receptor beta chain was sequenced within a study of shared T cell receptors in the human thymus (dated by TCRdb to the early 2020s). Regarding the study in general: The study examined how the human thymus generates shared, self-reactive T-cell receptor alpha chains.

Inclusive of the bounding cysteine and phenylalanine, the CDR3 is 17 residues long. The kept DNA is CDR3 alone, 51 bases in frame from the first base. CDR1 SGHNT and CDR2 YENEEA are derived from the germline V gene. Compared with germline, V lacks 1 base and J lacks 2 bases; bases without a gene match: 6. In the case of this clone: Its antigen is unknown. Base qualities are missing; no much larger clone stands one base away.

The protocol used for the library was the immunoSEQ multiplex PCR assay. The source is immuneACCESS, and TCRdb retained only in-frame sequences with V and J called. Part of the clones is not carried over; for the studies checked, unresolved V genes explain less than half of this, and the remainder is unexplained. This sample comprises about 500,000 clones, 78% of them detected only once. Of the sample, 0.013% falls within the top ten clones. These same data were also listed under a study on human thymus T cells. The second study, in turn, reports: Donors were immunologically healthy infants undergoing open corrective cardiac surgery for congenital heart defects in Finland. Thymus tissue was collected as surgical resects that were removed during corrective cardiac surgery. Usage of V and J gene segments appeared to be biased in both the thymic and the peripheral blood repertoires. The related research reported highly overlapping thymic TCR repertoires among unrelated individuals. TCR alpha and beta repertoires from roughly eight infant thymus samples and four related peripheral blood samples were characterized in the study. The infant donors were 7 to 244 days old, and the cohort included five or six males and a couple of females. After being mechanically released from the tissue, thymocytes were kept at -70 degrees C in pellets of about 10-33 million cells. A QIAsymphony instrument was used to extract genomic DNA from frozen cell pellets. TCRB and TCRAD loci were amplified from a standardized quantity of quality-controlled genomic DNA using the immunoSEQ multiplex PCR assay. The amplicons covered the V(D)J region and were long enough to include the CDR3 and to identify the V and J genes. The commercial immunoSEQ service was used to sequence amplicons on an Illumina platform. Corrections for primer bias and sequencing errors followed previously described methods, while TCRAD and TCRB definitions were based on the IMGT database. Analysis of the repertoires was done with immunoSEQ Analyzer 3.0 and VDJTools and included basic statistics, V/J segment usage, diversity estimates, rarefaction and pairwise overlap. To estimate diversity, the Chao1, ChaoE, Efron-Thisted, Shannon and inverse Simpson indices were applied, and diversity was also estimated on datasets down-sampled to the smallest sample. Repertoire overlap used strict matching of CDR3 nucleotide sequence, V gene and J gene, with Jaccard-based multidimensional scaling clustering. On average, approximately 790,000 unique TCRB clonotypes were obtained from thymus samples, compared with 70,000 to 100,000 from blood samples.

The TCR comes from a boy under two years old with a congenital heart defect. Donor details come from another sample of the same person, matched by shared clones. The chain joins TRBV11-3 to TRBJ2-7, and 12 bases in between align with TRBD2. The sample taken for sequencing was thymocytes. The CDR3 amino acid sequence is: CASSLGAASGRAYEQYF. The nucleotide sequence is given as TGTGCCAGCAGCTTAGGGGCGGCTAGCGGGAGGGCCTACGAGCAGTACTTC. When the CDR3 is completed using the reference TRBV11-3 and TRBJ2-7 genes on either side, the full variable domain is EAGVVQSPRYKIIEKKQPVAFWCNPISGHNTLYWYLQNLGQGPELLIRYENEEAVDDSQLPKDRFSAERLKGVDSTLKIQPAELGDSAVYLCASSLGAASGRAYEQYFGPGTRLTVT.